This TCR beta chain was profiled in a study of T-cell reconstitution after alpha-beta-depleted transplantation in children. The study's findings and limits: After transplant, high TCRbeta diversity at day 60 in some patients arose from surviving recipient T cells and thymic progenitors.

This sample's TCRbeta library carried unique molecular identifier barcodes. TCRdb reanalysed the PCR reads using MiXCR and keeps one entry per CDR3 protein. This table holds about 900,000 distinct CDR3 sequences, about 26% found once. Points on this clonotype: Its antigen is not identified.

Germline CDR1 and CDR2: MNHEY and SMNVEV (reference sequence). The CDR3 contains 15 residues. Germline trimming cut 9 bases from V and 8 bases from J; bases unmatched to any gene: 14. The material was PBMCs, mostly from graft donor cells, obtained 360 days after TCRalphabeta/CD19-depleted stem cell transplant. This sequence originates from a boy less than two years old who had a stem cell transplant for SCID, so the T cells may come from the graft donor. This chain uses TRBV27 with TRBJ2-2, with 8 bases identical to TRBD2. CDR3 coding DNA: TGTGCCAGTGGAATTAGCGGGGTCAAAAGGGGGGAGCTGTTTTTT. Protein product: CASGISGVKRGELFF.